The 12 T cell receptor beta chains reported below all come from one sample, sequenced in a study of CXCR3-negative and CXCR3-positive naive CD8 T cells. Study conclusions and caveats: Naive cells positive for CXCR3 carried more hydrophobic TRB CDR3s than CXCR3-negative ones.

UMI-labeled 5' RACE TRB cDNA libraries were prepared from the cells. TCRdb reprocessed the 5' RACE reads and reports one entry per CDR3 protein, with no DNA. With 150,000 to 170,000 distinct CDR3 sequences in the sample, the ten largest clones hold less than 0.55%. Their cognate antigens are unknown. Sequenced input: naive CXCR3+ CD8+ T cells from blood. Stated subset: CD45RO-CCR7+CD27+CD95- naive CD8+ T cells expressing CXCR3 (TNR3+). The origin of the receptors is a human donor in good health. Some clones in this sample may be carry-over from other donors' samples.

This chain joins TRBV10-2 and TRBJ2-7. The germline V gene has CDR1 WSHSY and CDR2 SAAADI. CDR3 length: 15 amino acids. The CDR3 here is CASSEWRLSNYEQYF.

The CDR3 here is CASSLGGRSSYSEQFF. The rearrangement uses TRBV11-2 and TRBJ2-1; TCRdb calls TRBD2, which cannot be checked without DNA. This CDR3 has 16 amino acids. Germline V gives CDR1 SGHAT, CDR2 FQNNGV.

The rearrangement links TRBV20-1 to TRBJ1-4. This CDR3 is built from 15 residues. From germline, CDR1 is DFQATT and CDR2 SNEGSKA (reference sequence). CDR3: CSARDREEPNEKLFF.

J is TRBJ2-5 and V is TRBV5-1; TCRdb's D call, TRBD1, is unchecked because there is no DNA. The germline V gene encodes CDR1 SGHRS and CDR2 YFSETQ. The CDR3 length is 14 residues. Here the CDR3 reads CASSKGPAQETQYF.

This rearrangement joins TRBV4-1 to TRBJ2-7; TCRdb's D gene call, TRBD2, goes unchecked for lack of DNA. The CDR3 spans 14 residues. Germline assignment: CDR1 MGHRA and CDR2 YSYEKL. CDR3 protein: CASSQLSGSGEQYF.

J is TRBJ1-3 and V is TRBV7-9; with no DNA, the TCRdb D assignment of TRBD1 cannot be verified. Germline V lookup: CDR1 SEHNR, CDR2 FQNEAQ (reference sequence). This CDR3 contains 13 residues. CDR3 loop: CASSWGPGNTIYF.

V gene TRBV4-2 combines with J gene TRBJ2-2. Germline values: CDR1 LGHNA, CDR2 YNFKEQ. This CDR3 has 11 residues. CDR3 sequence reads: CASSQDVELFF.

J is TRBJ2-7 and V is TRBV3-1; the D call of TRBD2 rests on TCRdb alone, since no DNA is present to check it. The CDR3 is 18 amino acids. Germline V gives CDR1 LGHDT, CDR2 YNNKEL (reference sequence). The CDR3 spells CASSQSAGLAYHSYEQYF.

This chain connects TRBV28 to TRBJ2-7. CDR1 is MDHEN and CDR2 is SYDVKM in the germline V gene. This CDR3 contains 16 residues. The CDR3 here is CASSSFRLGSSYEQYF.

The chain has TRBV5-1 and TRBJ2-2. CDR1 SGHRS and CDR2 YFSETQ come from the germline V gene. The CDR3 covers 14 residues. Here the CDR3 reads CASSWTSNTGELFF.

The chain uses TRBV3-1 and TRBJ2-1; TCRdb outputs TRBD2, but without DNA this stays unchecked. CDR1 and CDR2 from the germline V gene are LGHDT and YNNKEL (reference sequence). The CDR3 is 18 amino acids. The CDR3 spells CASSQDTSGGESYNEQFF.

V usage is TRBV27 and J usage is TRBJ2-3; TCRdb indicates TRBD2, and absent DNA this call remains unverified. The germline CDR1 and CDR2 sequences are MNHEY and SMNVEV (reference sequence). This CDR3 contains 16 residues. The CDR3 loop reads CASSFPFSGSTDTQYF.